This T cell receptor (beta chain) emerged from a study of T-cell reconstitution after alpha-beta-depleted transplantation in children. Unique molecular identifiers were incorporated during preparation of the TCRbeta library. TCRdb analysed the PCR reads with MiXCR anew, one entry per CDR3 protein. The sample has 600,000 to 700,000 distinct CDR3 sequences, around 13% seen once. Germline assignment: CDR1 DFQATT and CDR2 SNEGSKA (reference sequence). V lost 4 bases, J lost 1 base, and 10 bases lay in between. The CDR3 consists of 13 residues. Overall study findings and caveats: The high TCRbeta diversity at day 60 in some patients came from surviving recipient T cells and thymic progenitors. Two months or so post-transplant, alpha-beta T cells reportedly derived from several hundred expanded graft clones.

This clonotype showed up many times. The antigen is undetermined. The clonotype comes from a girl aged 2-15 years with congenital amegakaryocytic thrombocytopenia, due to receive a stem cell transplant. The V gene is TRBV20-1, the J gene TRBJ1-1, with no clear D. The sample in question was PBMCs, obtained before TCRalphabeta/CD19-depleted stem cell transplant. The CDR3 DNA is TGCAGTGCTAACGTCAACCGGAACACTGAAGCTTTCTTT. This sequence encodes CSANVNRNTEAFF.